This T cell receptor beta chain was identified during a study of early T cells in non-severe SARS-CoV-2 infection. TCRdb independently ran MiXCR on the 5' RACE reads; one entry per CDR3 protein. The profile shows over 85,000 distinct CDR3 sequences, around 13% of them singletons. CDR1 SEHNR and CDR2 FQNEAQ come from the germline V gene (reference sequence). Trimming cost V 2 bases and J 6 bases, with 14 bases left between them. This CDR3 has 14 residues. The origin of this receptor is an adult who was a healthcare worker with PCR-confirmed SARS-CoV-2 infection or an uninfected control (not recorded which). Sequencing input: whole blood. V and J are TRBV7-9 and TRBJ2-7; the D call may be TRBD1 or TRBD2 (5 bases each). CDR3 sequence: CASSLSGTVPEQYF. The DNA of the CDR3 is TGTGCCAGCAGCTTAAGTGGGACCGTCCCCGAGCAGTACTTC.